The entry below gives a single TCR beta chain sequence along with its context. One entry per CDR3 protein, called by TCRdb with MiXCR from the 5' RACE reads. Of some 200,000 distinct CDR3 sequences listed, around 24% are singletons. The sample originates from a study of CD8 T cells in ankylosing spondylitis. Germline CDR1 reads DFQATT; CDR2 reads SNEGSKA (reference sequence). The CDR3 runs to 16 residues. V was clipped by 0 bases and J by 5 bases; unmatched bases: 4. Sequenced: blood, either unsorted or a sorted T cell fraction (not recorded which). This sequence originates from a male donor with ankylosing spondylitis or in good health (not recorded which). The chain is built from TRBV20-1 and TRBJ2-2, with 12 bases that match TRBD2. This chain's CDR3 is CSARDPLAGGTGELFF. CDR3 in DNA: TGCAGTGCTAGAGACCCACTAGCGGGGGGAACCGGGGAGCTGTTTTTT.